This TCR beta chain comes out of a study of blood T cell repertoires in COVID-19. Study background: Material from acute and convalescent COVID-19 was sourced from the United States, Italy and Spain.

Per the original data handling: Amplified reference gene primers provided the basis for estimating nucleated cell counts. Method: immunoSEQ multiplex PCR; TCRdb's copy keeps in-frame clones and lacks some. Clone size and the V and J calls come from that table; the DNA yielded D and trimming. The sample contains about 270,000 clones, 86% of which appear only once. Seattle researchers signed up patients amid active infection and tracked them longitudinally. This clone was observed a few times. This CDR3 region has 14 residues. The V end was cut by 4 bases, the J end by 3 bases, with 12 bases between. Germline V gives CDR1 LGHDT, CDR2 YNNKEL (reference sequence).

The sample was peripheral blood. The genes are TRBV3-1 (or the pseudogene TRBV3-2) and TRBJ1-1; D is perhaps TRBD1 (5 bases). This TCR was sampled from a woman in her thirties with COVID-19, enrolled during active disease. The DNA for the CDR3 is TGTGCCAGCAGCCTTAGCGGGGGAGACACTGAAGCTTTCTTT. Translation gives CASSLSGGDTEAFF.